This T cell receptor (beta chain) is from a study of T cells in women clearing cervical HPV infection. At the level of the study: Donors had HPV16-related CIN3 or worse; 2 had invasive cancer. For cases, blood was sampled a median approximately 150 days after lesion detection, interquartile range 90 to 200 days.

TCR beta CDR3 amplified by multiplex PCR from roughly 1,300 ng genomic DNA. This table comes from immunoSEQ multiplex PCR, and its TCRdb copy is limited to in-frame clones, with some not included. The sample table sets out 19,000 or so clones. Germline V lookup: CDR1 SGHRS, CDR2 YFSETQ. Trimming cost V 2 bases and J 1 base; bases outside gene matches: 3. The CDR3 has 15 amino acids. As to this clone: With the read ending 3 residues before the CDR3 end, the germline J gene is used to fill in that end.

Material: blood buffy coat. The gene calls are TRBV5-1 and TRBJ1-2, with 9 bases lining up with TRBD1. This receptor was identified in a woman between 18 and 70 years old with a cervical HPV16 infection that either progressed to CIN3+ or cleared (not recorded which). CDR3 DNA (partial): TGCGCCAGCAGCTTACAGACAGGGGGTAACTATGGC. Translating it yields CASSLQTGGNYG. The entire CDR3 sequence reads CASSLQTGGNYGYTF.